Sequencing of this T cell receptor beta chain was carried out in a study of blood T cell repertoires in COVID-19. The wider study: Sites across the United States, Italy and Spain contributed samples from acute and convalescent COVID-19.

Generated by immunoSEQ multiplex PCR, the TCRdb table keeps only in-frame clones and is missing some. The data hold about 270,000 clones, with about 90% observed a single time. The CDR3 loop spans 15 amino acids. V was trimmed by 1 base and J by 4 bases, leaving 14 bases between them. The germline V gene has CDR1 SGHKS and CDR2 YYEKEE (reference sequence). The sample was peripheral blood. The J gene is TRBJ2-5, the V gene TRBV5-5; a possible D gene is TRBD1 (6 bases). The clonotype comes from a person aged 18 to 35 with COVID-19, enrolled during active disease. CDR3 DNA: TGTGCCAGCAGCTTGATCAGGGGAGAAGGAGAGACCCAGTACTTC. This sequence encodes CASSLIRGEGETQYF.